One T cell receptor beta chain is described in this entry. Authors' data handling: Amplification from reference gene primers served as the basis for estimated nucleated cell counts. Clones were sequenced by immunoSEQ multiplex PCR, and TCRdb holds only the in-frame ones, with some missing. D and trimming were read from the DNA, whereas the V and J calls and clone size are those reported in that table. The sample records 300,000 to 450,000 clones, around 85% being singletons. This sample is part of a study of blood T cell repertoires in COVID-19. For the study at large: Samples of COVID-19 (acute and convalescent) were obtained from the United States, Italy and Spain. Nucleic acid was either cDNA or gDNA, and it came from T cells, B-cell-depleted T cells, or PBMCs.

The germline V and J ends were trimmed by 7 bases and 4 bases, with 13 bases remaining between them. CDR1 is KGHDR, CDR2 SFDVKD, per germline. The CDR3 covers 14 residues. J is TRBJ1-5 and V is TRBV24-1; maybe TRBD1 (6 bases). The sequence was obtained from a woman aged 18-29 years with acute or convalescent COVID-19. Sample: peripheral blood. CDR3 sequence reads: CATSLTGTNQPQHF. In DNA, the CDR3 is TGTGCCACCAGCCTTACAGGGACGAATCAGCCCCAGCATTTT.